This TCR beta chain appears in the sequencing data of a study of monozygotic twins with inflammatory bowel disease. cDNA synthesis was performed in eight separate reactions for each sample. UMIs containing a 6-nucleotide sample barcode were added via template switching. TCRdb re-called the 5' RACE reads and gives one entry per CDR3 protein, without DNA. The sample table sets out around 380,000 distinct CDR3 sequences. The CDR3 extends over 16 amino acids. Germline lookup yields CDR1 SEHNR and CDR2 FQNEAQ (reference sequence). The clonotype comes from a human donor with ulcerative colitis or Crohn's disease, or a healthy co-twin of an affected twin (not recorded which). The sequenced material came from blood. The J gene is TRBJ2-7, the V gene TRBV7-9; TCRdb proposes TRBD2, but this gene call is untestable without DNA. The CDR3 sequence is CASSAGGRVSSYEQYF.